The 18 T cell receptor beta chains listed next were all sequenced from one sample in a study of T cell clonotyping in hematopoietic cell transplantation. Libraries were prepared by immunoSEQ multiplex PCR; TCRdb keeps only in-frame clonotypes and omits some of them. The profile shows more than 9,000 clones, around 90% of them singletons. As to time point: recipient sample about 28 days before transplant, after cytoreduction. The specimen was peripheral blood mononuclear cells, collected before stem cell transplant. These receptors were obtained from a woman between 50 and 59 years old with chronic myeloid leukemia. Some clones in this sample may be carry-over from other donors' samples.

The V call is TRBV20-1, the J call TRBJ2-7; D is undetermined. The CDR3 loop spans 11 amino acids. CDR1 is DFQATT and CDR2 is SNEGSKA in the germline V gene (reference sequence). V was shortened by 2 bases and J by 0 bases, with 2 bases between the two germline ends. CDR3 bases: TGCAGTGCTAGATCCTCCTACGAGCAGTACTTC. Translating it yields CSARSSYEQYF.

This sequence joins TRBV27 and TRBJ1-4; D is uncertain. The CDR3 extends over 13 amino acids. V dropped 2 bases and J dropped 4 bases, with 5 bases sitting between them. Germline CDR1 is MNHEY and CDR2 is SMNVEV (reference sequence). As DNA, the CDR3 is TGTGCCAGCAGTTTAGGGGTTAATGAAAAACTGTTTTTT. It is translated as CASSLGVNEKLFF.

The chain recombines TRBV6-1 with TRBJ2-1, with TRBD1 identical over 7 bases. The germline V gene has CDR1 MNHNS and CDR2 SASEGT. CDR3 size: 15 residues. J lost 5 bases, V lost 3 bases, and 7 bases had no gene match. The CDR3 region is CASSERTGEHNEQFF. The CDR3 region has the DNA TGTGCCAGCAGTGAGAGAACAGGGGAGCACAATGAGCAGTTCTTC.

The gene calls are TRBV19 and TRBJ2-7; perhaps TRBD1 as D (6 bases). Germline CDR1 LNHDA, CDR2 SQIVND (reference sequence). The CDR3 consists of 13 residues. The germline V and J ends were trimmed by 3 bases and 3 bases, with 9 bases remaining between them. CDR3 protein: CASSMGAVYEQYF. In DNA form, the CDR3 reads TGTGCCAGTAGTATGGGGGCAGTCTACGAGCAGTACTTC.

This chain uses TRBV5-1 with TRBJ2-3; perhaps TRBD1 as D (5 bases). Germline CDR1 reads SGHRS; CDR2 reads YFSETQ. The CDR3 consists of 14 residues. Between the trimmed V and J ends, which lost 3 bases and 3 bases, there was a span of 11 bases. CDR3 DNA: TGCGCCAGCAGCTCCAGGGATAGGACAGATACGCAGTATTTT. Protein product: CASSSRDRTDTQYF.

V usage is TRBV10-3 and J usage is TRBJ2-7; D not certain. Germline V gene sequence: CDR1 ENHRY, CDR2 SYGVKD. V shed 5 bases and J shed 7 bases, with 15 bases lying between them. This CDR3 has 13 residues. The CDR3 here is CAISQWAYREQYF. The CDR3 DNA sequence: TGTGCCATCAGTCAATGGGCCTATCGGGAGCAGTACTTC.

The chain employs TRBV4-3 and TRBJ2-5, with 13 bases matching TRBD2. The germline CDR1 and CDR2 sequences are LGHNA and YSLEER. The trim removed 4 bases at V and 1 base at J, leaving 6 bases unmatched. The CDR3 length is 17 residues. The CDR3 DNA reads TGCGCCAGCAGCCCAGGACTAGCGGGAGCCCTCCAAGAGACCCAGTACTTC. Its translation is CASSPGLAGALQETQYF.

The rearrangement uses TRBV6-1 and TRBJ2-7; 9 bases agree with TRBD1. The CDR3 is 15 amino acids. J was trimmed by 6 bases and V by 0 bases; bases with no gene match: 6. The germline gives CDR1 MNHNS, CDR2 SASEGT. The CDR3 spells CASSEAPGQGGEQYF. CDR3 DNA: TGTGCCAGCAGTGAAGCTCCGGGACAGGGAGGCGAGCAGTACTTC.

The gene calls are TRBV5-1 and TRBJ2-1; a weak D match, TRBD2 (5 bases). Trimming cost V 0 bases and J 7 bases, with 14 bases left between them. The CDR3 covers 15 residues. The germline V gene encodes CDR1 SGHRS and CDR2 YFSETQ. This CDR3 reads CASSLAGLEVNEQFF. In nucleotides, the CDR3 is TGCGCCAGCAGCTTGGCCGGACTTGAAGTTAATGAGCAGTTCTTC.

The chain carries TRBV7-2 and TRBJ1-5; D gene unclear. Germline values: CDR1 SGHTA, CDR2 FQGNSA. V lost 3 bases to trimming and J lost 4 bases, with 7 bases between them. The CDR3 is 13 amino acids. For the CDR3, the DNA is TGTGCCAGCAGCTTTGGAGGGAATCAGCCCCAGCATTTT. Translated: CASSFGGNQPQHF. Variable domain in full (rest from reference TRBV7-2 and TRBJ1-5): GAGVSQSPSNKVTEKGKDVELRCDPISGHTALYWYRQSLGQGLEFLIYFQGNSAPDKSGLPSDRFSAERTGGSVSTLTIQRTQQEDSAVYLCASSFGGNQPQHFGDGTRLSIL.

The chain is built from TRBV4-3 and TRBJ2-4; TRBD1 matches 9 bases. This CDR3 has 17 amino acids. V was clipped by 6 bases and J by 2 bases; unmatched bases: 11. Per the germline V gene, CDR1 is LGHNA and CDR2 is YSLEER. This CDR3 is CASSQSGTGLSKNIQYF. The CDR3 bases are TGCGCCAGCAGTCAGAGTGGGACAGGGTTATCCAAAAACATTCAGTACTTC.

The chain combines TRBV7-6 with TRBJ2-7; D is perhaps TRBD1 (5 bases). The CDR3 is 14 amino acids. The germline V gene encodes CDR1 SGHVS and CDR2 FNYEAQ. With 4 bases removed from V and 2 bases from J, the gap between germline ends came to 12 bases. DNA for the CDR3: TGTGCCAGCAGCTCCCCGGACAAGCCCTACGAGCAGTACTTC. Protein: CASSSPDKPYEQYF.

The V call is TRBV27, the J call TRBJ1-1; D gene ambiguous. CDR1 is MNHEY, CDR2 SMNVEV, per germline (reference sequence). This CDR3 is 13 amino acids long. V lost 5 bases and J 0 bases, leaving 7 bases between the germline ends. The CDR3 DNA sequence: TGTGCCAGCAGTCGTAACCTGAACACTGAAGCTTTCTTT. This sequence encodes CASSRNLNTEAFF.

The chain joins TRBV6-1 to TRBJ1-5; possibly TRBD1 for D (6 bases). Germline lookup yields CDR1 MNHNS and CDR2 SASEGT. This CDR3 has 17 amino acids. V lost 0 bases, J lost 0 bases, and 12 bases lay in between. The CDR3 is CASSEAVTGYSNQPQHF. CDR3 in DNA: TGTGCCAGCAGTGAAGCCGTAACAGGGTATAGCAATCAGCCCCAGCATTTT.

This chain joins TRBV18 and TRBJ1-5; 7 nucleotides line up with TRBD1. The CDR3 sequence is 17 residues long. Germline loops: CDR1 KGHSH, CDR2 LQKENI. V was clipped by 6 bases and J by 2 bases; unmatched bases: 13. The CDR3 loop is CASSINQQGSGNQPQHF. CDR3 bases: TGTGCCAGCTCCATCAATCAACAGGGGTCGGGCAATCAGCCCCAGCATTTT. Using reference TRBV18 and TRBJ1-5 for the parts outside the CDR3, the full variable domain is NAGVMQNPRHLVRRRGQEARLRCSPMKGHSHVYWYRQLPEEGLKFMVYLQKENIIDESGMPKERFSAEFPKEGPSILRIQQVVRGDSAAYFCASSINQQGSGNQPQHFGDGTRLSIL.

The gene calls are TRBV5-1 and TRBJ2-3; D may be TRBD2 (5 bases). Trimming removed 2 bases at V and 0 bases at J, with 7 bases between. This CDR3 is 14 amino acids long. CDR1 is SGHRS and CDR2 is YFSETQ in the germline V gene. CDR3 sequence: CASSLRTSTDTQYF. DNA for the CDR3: TGCGCCAGCAGCTTAAGGACTAGCACAGATACGCAGTATTTT.

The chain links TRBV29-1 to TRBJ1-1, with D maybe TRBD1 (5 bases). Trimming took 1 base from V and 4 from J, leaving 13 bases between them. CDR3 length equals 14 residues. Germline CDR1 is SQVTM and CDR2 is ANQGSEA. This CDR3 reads CSVEGGRGFTEAFF. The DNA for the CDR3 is TGCAGCGTTGAAGGGGGTAGGGGCTTCACTGAAGCTTTCTTT.

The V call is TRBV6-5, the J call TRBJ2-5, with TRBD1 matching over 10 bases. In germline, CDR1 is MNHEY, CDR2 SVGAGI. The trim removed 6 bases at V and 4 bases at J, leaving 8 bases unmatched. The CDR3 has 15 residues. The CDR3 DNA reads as TGTGCCAGCAGCAAAGCGACAGGGGGCGCAGAGACCCAGTACTTC. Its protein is CASSKATGGAETQYF.